The source of this T cell receptor (beta chain) is a study of metastatic and nonmetastatic thyroid tumors. Background on the study: Repertoire comparisons spanned blood and tumor or nodule tissue from malignant and benign thyroid patients.

The CDR3 has 15 amino acids. The V gene's germline CDR1 is MNHNS and CDR2 SASEGT. J gave up 3 bases and V 6 bases, and 7 bases lay outside the gene matches. In the original processing: Clinicopathological groups differed in CDR3, with these differences serving to build a distant-metastasis classifier for papillary thyroid cancer. TCRdb reassembled clones from the PCR reads with MiXCR. TCRdb's processing, not the study's, gives the V and J calls here. Here the sample spans about 28,000 clones, around 3.5% being singletons. Patients were all untreated before their thyroid surgery. Whole-study findings and limits: Patients with malignant thyroid tumors reportedly had significantly higher TCR beta diversity than those with benign nodules, in blood and tumor.

This clone was detected a few times. Its antigen is undetermined. The sample was blood. This chain connects TRBV6-1 to TRBJ2-3; 9 bases are a match to TRBD1. This sequence originates from a male donor with papillary thyroid cancer or a benign thyroid nodule (not recorded which). Some clones in this sample may be carry-over from other donors' samples. The CDR3 protein is CASSGRDRETDTQYF. The CDR3 coding sequence is TGTGCCAGCAGCGGCCGGGACAGGGAAACAGATACGCAGTATTTT.